The present T cell receptor (beta chain) was sequenced within a study of cytomegalovirus exposure and HLA in healthy donors (dated by TCRdb to about 2017). With respect to the entire study: A later analysis indicated that the 110 or so validation repertoires were generated on the platform also employed for the approximately 700 repertoires of the first cohort. The study aimed to test whether signatures of past pathogen exposure could be identified by cataloging public T cell receptors. A separate validation cohort of about 110 different subjects was used in addition to the roughly 670-subject first cohort. To predict cytomegalovirus infection status, the study brought together high-throughput TCR immunosequencing, statistical association of individual TCRs with disease status, and machine learning.

As for this clone: The antigen it binds to is not known. Per-base qualities were not stored, and no clone one base away is much larger.

The donors were included in the validation cohort of approximately 120 subjects, a group kept apart from the roughly 690-subject first cohort. The paper's findings and limits, for the study overall: A later analysis found that TCRs clustered in the first cohort also tended to co-occur in the roughly 120 validation repertoires, with 94% of cluster scores above 0. In vitro tests confirmed that a few of the cytomegalovirus-associated TCR beta chains recognize cytomegalovirus antigens. All 120 or so repertoires were used to score co-occurrence in the validation cohort in a later analysis, because that analysis had no HLA typing for the cohort. The authors suggested that the approach could potentially be generalized to other disease states and immunological phenotypes. The classifier was reported to diagnose cytomegalovirus status with high specificity and sensitivity in both the original and validation cohorts. The study gave a list of around 170 TCR beta chains associated with cytomegalovirus. Most TCR sequences were seen in very few donors, while some public TCRs were found in many individuals.

Library preparation used the immunoSEQ multiplex PCR assay. Concerning the study's data processing: A statistical classification framework was built for diagnosing cytomegalovirus status from the catalog of TCR beta chain sequences. In its TCRdb copy, this immuneACCESS table keeps in-frame sequences only and misses some clones. Where compared with another copy, unresolved V genes explain less than half of these, and the others have no known cause. From that table come the V and J calls and clone size; the DNA was used to work out D and trimming. This sample has 150,000 to 200,000 clones in its table, and roughly nine tenths of those were observed once. In total, the top ten clones hold approximately 7.7% of the sample. The receptor was isolated from a young man in good health and CMV-seropositive. Source material: PBMCs.

At the DNA level, the sequence is TGTGCCACCAGCAGGGGGGGGGCGGGAACTGAAGCTTTCTTT. Translation gives CATSRGGAGTEAFF. Recombination joined TRBV15 with TRBJ1-1; 6 matching bases give a weak D call of TRBD1. For CDR1 and CDR2, the germline V gene (reference sequence) lists LNHNV and YYDKDF. V and J are truncated by 3 bases and 5 bases respectively, leaving an intervening sequence of 13 bases. Taken from cysteine to phenylalanine, the CDR3 has 14 residues. The entry retains the CDR3 DNA only, 42 bases that are in frame from base 1.